This T cell receptor (beta chain) was captured in a study of blood T cell repertoires in COVID-19 (TCRdb year 2020). In terms of the full investigation: Samples covering the acute and convalescent phases of COVID-19 were provided by collaborators in the United States, Italy and Spain. The prospective study material was composed of cDNA or gDNA derived from T cells, B-cell-depleted T cells, or PBMCs. The dataset comprised deeply sampled blood TCRbeta repertoires from subjects exposed to, actively infected with, or recovered from COVID-19. The repertoires were made available in a free public database intended to serve as a resource for research on the immune response to SARS-CoV-2. The samples were drawn from two sources: the first 160 participants of the ongoing ImmuneRACE study, and 1,000 to 1,500 subjects contributed by 6 global collaborators. Sample metadata almost always included a de-identified subject ID, COVID-19 status, age in years and sex. Where available, HLA class I and class II types were taken from metadata supplied by the sample provider and were not determined by assay-based typing. Overall study results and their limits: The amount of clinical and demographic metadata varied by source and participant and was provided uncurated.

Including cysteine and phenylalanine, the CDR3 has 15 amino acids. The read is trimmed to its CDR3 DNA, 45 bases read in frame from base 1. The CDR1 and CDR2 encoded by the germline V gene (reference sequence) are LGHDT and YNNKEL. Germline trimming: 4 bases from V, 7 bases from J; junction bases outside gene matches: 5. Regarding this clone: Its target antigen remains unknown. No base-level quality is on record; no much larger clone is a single base apart.

TCRbeta CDR3 regions were amplified from genomic DNA using the immunoSEQ Assay, a bias-controlled multiplex PCR. In the authors' own workflow: Nucleated cell counts per sample were estimated from amplification of reference gene primers within the assay. To quantify the absolute abundance of each unique TCRbeta CDR3 rearrangement, sequence reads were collapsed and filtered. For each sample, productive Simpson clonality was calculated as the square root of Simpson's diversity index over productive rearrangements. TCRdb's version of the immuneACCESS table is confined to in-frame rearrangements and falls short of the full clone set. An unresolved V gene accounts for under half of the shortfall where checked; the remainder is of unknown origin. The DNA gave D and trimming, while V, J and clone size come from that table. The sample table holds about 89,000 clones, of which roughly 90% were seen once. The leading ten clones occupy roughly 14% of the sample.

The collaborating institutions used their own protocols to collect whole blood in K2EDTA tubes. Collaborator samples were shipped for TCRbeta analysis as frozen whole blood, isolated PBMCs, or DNA extracted from either sample type. The material sequenced was peripheral blood. The chain links TRBV3-1 (or the pseudogene TRBV3-2) with TRBJ2-2; 11 bases in the junction line up with TRBD2. The receptor was derived from a male donor with acute or convalescent COVID-19. The CDR3 is CASSLSGGANGELFF. The DNA sequence is TGTGCCAGCAGCCTTAGCGGGGGGGCTAACGGGGAGCTGTTTTTT.